This T cell receptor beta chain was profiled in a study of post-analysis software for immune sequencing data. Study-wide points: The study found significantly lower normalized Chao1 diversity in multiple sclerosis patients than in controls.

This clonotype was picked up many times. Antigen unknown. Incorporated into the TCR beta cDNA libraries were unique molecular identifiers, which served to reduce PCR and sequencing biases. From the PCR reads, TCRdb called clonotypes with MiXCR, one entry per CDR3 protein. The profile covers roughly 700,000 distinct CDR3 sequences, with 25% to 30% appearing a single time and more than 0.55% taken by the ten largest. The sequence was obtained from a girl between 10 and 17 years old with multiple sclerosis. What was sequenced was blood.

CDR3 in DNA: TGCGCCAGCAGCCGACGAGCGGGAGGGCTGACAGATACGCAGTATTTT. Encoded protein: CASSRRAGGLTDTQYF. This chain joins TRBV4-3 and TRBJ2-3; 10 bases are a match to TRBD2. CDR1 is LGHNA, CDR2 YSLEER, per germline. This CDR3 region has 16 residues. The junction had 7 bases not matched to a gene; V was cut back by 4 bases and J by 3 bases.